A single T cell receptor beta chain is shown here with its context. Its target is unknown. Researchers used the Oncomine TCR Beta short-read assay to sequence DNA from cultured CD4+ T cells. In TCRdb, the PCR reads were re-called with MiXCR into one record per CDR3 protein. Of about 15,000 distinct CDR3 sequences in the sample, less than 50% were seen once. This sample's treatment: approximately 10-day PBMC culture with coronavirus spike peptide pools or control peptides (ViraFEST assay). Both day 3 and day 7 involved replacing half of the medium with fresh IL-2 medium. This entry belongs to a study of vaccination and CD4 T cells after COVID-19. In the study overall: Overlapping peptides of the spike proteins of SARS-CoV-2, HCoV-NL63, HCoV-OC43 and HCoV-229E were used for cell stimulation. Broader study findings: The median SARS-CoV-2-reactive clonotype number increased from roughly 19 to 38, without statistical significance. With convalescent patients, a median approximately 90% of reactive clones emerged solely after vaccination.

The sequence derives from a human donor who had recovered from COVID-19. The input for sequencing was CD4+ T cells from blood, cultured in vitro, taken before SARS-CoV-2 vaccination.

CDR3 sequence: CASSLDGRGFEKLFF. The CDR3 coding sequence is TGTGCCAGCAGCTTAGATGGCAGGGGGTTTGAAAAACTGTTTTTT. V and J are TRBV7-2 and TRBJ1-4; 7 bases line up with TRBD1. CDR3 size: 15 residues. The V and J ends lost 1 base and 7 bases, in that order; junction bases with no gene match: 6. The germline CDR1 and CDR2 sequences are SGHTA and FQGNSA.